The sequence of this T cell receptor (beta chain) was determined in a study of siplizumab effects on memory and regulatory T cells. Study results and limitations: Naive T cells were seen as more diverse than memory cells and as major alloresponse contributors. Under siplizumab, an average roughly 69% of mappable alloreactive CD4+ clones were Treg-derived, compared with approximately 30% in controls. Unstimulated subset assignment was obtained for only a minor fraction of alloreactive clones.

As regards this clone: Its specificity is unknown.

There are 15 residues in the CDR3. The germline V gene encodes CDR1 MNHEY and CDR2 SMNVEV (reference sequence). V was pared by 4 bases and J by 4 bases, with 7 bases of the junction left unmatched. The study assayed 100,000 or so TCR templates per sample. The data were produced by immunoSEQ multiplex PCR, yet TCRdb's version contains in-frame clones alone and is incomplete. The table has about 85,000 clones, 95% seen once; the top ten hold around 18%. Sequenced material: CD8+ T cells sorted from blood. J is TRBJ2-7 and V is TRBV27; 10 bases align to TRBD1. This receptor was taken from a human donor in good health. DNA for the CDR3: TGTGCCAGCAGTTCCGGGACAGGGGAAAGGTACGAGCAGTACTTC. Its translation: CASSSGTGERYEQYF.